The sequence of this TCR beta chain was determined in a study of T cells after yellow fever vaccination. Study findings and constraints: Only a small proportion of the clonotypes turned up in both the CD4 and the CD8 compartments, likely arising from convergent recombination. Clones from primary vaccination mostly reappeared after the booster (roughly 97% CD4, about 88% CD8). Contaminants from the bulk population, in the form of abundant clonotypes, could be found in FACS-sorted repertoires.

Generation of TCR cDNA used 5'RACE template switching (which added a universal primer site and UMIs). TCRdb called the 5' RACE reads again in MiXCR, with one record for every CDR3 protein. In the table there are roughly 320,000 distinct CDR3 sequences, about 10% of which are singletons. Per germline, CDR1 SGHNT and CDR2 YYREEE (reference sequence). This CDR3 contains 17 residues. With 0 bases removed from V and 1 base from J, the gap between germline ends came to 16 bases. With regard to this clonotype: What it binds is not known.

The source was CD4+ T cells sorted from PBMCs, collected 45 days after the yellow fever booster vaccination. The receptor was isolated from a man aged 18 to 30 who received the YFV17D yellow fever vaccine. This rearrangement joins TRBV5-4 to TRBJ2-5; the D call may be TRBD1 or TRBD2 (6 bases each). The CDR3 protein is CASSLGGVGGPQETQYF. CDR3 sequence (DNA): TGTGCCAGCAGCTTGGGAGGGGTCGGGGGCCCCCAAGAGACCCAGTACTTC.